The next 10 T cell receptor beta chains were all read from a single sample in a study of blood T cells in healthy people across ages. Together with a sample-barcoded 5' primer, a J-beta primer mix was included in a second PCR lasting about 6 to 11 cycles. A single record per CDR3 protein comes from TCRdb applying MiXCR to the 5' RACE reads. Among 700,000 or so distinct CDR3 sequences, around two fifths were seen once, and the ten largest hold around 30%. Sequenced sample: blood. These receptors were collected from a man aged 80 or over in good health.

This chain connects TRBV27 to TRBJ1-2; maybe TRBD1 (5 bases). CDR3 length: 15 amino acids. V lost 6 bases and J lost 4, with 18 bases in between. Germline CDR1 and CDR2: MNHEY and SMNVEV (reference sequence). The CDR3 DNA reads TGTGCCAGCAGCTCCGGGGCACGGCGGGCCTATGGCTACACCTTC. Protein sequence: CASSSGARRAYGYTF.

This clonotype was observed a few times. The rearrangement links TRBV6-2 or TRBV6-3 to TRBJ2-3, with TRBD1 as a possible D gene (6 bases). Germline V CDR1 and CDR2: MNHEY, SVGEGT. Trimming cost V 2 bases and J 2 bases, with 8 bases left between them. The CDR3 consists of 14 residues. CDR3 DNA sequence: TGTGCCAGCAGTTACACAGGGTACACAGATACGCAGTATTTT. Amino acids: CASSYTGYTDTQYF.

This clonotype occurred a few times. This chain connects TRBV6-2 or TRBV6-3 to TRBJ2-1; possibly TRBD2 for D (6 bases). This CDR3 has 13 amino acids. The V gene's germline CDR1 is MNHEY and CDR2 SVGEGT. Trimming took off 6 bases at V and 6 bases at J, with 12 bases between the two ends. The CDR3 region is CASRGGGVNEQFF. The CDR3 bases are TGTGCCAGCAGGGGCGGAGGGGTCAATGAGCAGTTCTTC.

V gene TRBV6-1 combines with J gene TRBJ2-4, with a weak D call TRBD2 (5 bases). The end of the DNA fits TRBJ2-7 better, so the J call may be wrong. In germline, CDR1 is MNHNS, CDR2 SASEGT. This CDR3 spans 12 amino acids. The CDR3 sequence is CASKGLNYEQYF. The CDR3 nucleotides read TGTGCCAGCAAAGGACTCAACTACGAGCAGTACTTC.

The rearrangement joins TRBV7-2 to TRBJ1-6; TRBD1 matches 9 bases. The CDR3 is made up of 15 amino acids. Trimming cost V 5 bases and J 9 bases; bases outside gene matches: 8. Germline CDR1 SGHTA, CDR2 FQGNSA. The CDR3 is CASSRTGAGSSPLHF. The CDR3 nucleotides are TGTGCCAGCAGCAGGACAGGGGCCGGAAGTTCACCCCTCCACTTT.

This chain's CDR3 is CASSYNLRASGLPTSTDTQYF. The CDR3, as DNA: TGTGCCAGCAGTTACAACTTAAGGGCTAGCGGACTACCTACTAGCACAGATACGCAGTATTTT. V is TRBV6-2 or TRBV6-3 and J is TRBJ2-3, with 7 bases identical to TRBD2. The CDR3 runs 21 residues. The J segment lost 0 bases and the V segment lost 2 bases, leaving 20 bases of the junction unmatched. CDR1 and CDR2 (germline): MNHEY, SVGEGT.

This clonotype was detected only a few times. The chain couples TRBV20-1 to TRBJ2-5; weak D call: TRBD1 (6 bases). Germline V gene lookup returns CDR1 DFQATT and CDR2 SNEGSKA (reference sequence). The CDR3 length is 14 residues. Trimming left V 1 base short and J 11 bases short, with 20 bases between. The CDR3 reads CSARAGTPWGEQYF. CDR3 bases: TGCAGTGCTAGAGCCGGGACACCCTGGGGTGAGCAGTACTTC.

Here the CDR3 DNA reads TGTGCCAGCAGCTCCCGGACAGTCTCTGGGGCCAACGTCCTGACTTTC. Its translation: CASSSRTVSGANVLTF. This rearrangement joins TRBV11-3 to TRBJ2-6; a possible D gene is TRBD1 (6 bases). The CDR3 is 16 amino acids. Per the germline V gene, CDR1 is SGHNT and CDR2 is YENEEA. The V end lost 4 bases, the J end lost 0 bases, and 10 bases lay between the germline ends.

The J gene is TRBJ1-3, the V gene TRBV20-1; 9 bases are shared with TRBD1. Germline CDR1 and CDR2: DFQATT and SNEGSKA (reference sequence). The CDR3 length is 15 residues. After removal of 2 bases from V and 4 bases from J, the junction contained 6 bases not matched to a gene. The CDR3 spells CSARRTGARGNTIYF. In DNA form, the CDR3 reads TGCAGTGCTAGAAGGACAGGGGCGCGAGGAAACACCATATATTTT.

The rearrangement joins TRBV7-2 to TRBJ2-1; D ambiguous. The J call may be mistaken, given a closer DNA end match to TRBJ2-7. The CDR3 covers 14 residues. Germline CDR1 reads SGHTA; CDR2 reads FQGNSA. CDR3 in DNA: TGTGCCAGCACTCCTACACGAATCTACAATGAGCAGTACTTC. It specifies CASTPTRIYNEQYF.